This T cell receptor (beta chain) was captured by sequencing in a study of blood T cells in healthy people across ages (dated by TCRdb to 2015 to 2017). In the study overall: In model experiments, template switching captured about one uniquely barcoded TCR beta cDNA molecule for every two T cells. The study measured age-related changes in TCR beta repertoire diversity using deep sequencing normalized with unique cDNA molecular identifiers. The donors were divided into four age groups: young (average approximately 16 years), middle-aged (roughly 40), aged (roughly 60) and long-lived (about 80). To avoid experimental bias, donors of different ages were distributed randomly across sequencing lanes. The study analyzed two additional independent replicas of 1 million unique cDNA reads from the same blood draw for two donors, one aged 18 to 29 and one aged 80 or older. Paper-wide results and their limitations: Estimates of total diversity based on one million sequenced T cells were regarded as lower bounds and as underestimates. Since profiling was done on bulk unsorted PBMCs, naive and antigen-experienced compartments could not be conclusively compared. Observed TCR beta diversity correlated strongly with the percentage of naive T cells measured by flow cytometry. Compared with the aged group, more naive CD4+ T cells, fewer expanded clones and increased TCR diversity were shown by the long-lived group, suggesting age selection. The CMV infection status of donors was not known, potentially confounding age-related changes in expanded clonotypes. Observed TCR beta diversity per million T cells fell roughly linearly with age, and a significant reduction was already apparent by age around 40.

The CDR3 starts with the cysteine, ends with the phenylalanine, and has 14 residues. The read is trimmed to its CDR3 DNA, 42 bases read in frame from base 1. CDR1 and CDR2 were assigned from the germline V gene as MNHEY and SVGAGI. Note on this clonotype: Its cognate antigen has yet to be identified. Germline is not matched at one junction end, which may reflect a read error.

Libraries came from 5' RACE. The sequencing machine was an Illumina HiSeq 2500. The second PCR ran for roughly 7 to 11 cycles and used a J-beta primer mix along with a sample-barcoded 5' primer. Each TCR beta cDNA molecule received a unique molecular identifier from a template-switch 5' adaptor carrying 12 random nucleotides. Each sample yielded at least 2.5 million CDR3-containing paired-end reads. First-strand cDNA was synthesized from all RNA with the Mint cDNA synthesis kit, primed by a TRBC-specific oligonucleotide. After uracil-DNA glycosylase treatment, a first 18-cycle PCR used universal primers M1SS and BC2_uni_R on all cDNA. The source study handled its data this way. For normalization, 1 million high-quality reads were randomly selected from each sample, with every read carrying a distinct molecular identifier. Instead of being binned into consensus sequences, reads with shared molecular identifiers were discarded. MiTCR, with a Q25 quality threshold and the strictest error-elimination algorithm, was used for CDR3 identification, clonotype clustering and error correction. A nonparametric unseen species model using Euler transformation provided a lower-bound estimate of total TCR beta diversity. TCRdb passed the public sequencing reads through fastp at Q25 and MiXCR, retaining productive beta sequences. CDR3 protein sequences are deduplicated, and each keeps its most common genes and DNA. V and J calls and clone size were set by TCRdb, not the authors. The sample table records roughly 680,000 distinct CDR3 sequences; under 25% of these occur just once. The ten largest clonotypes hold 3% to 4% of the sample.

Donors were roughly 40 systemically healthy Caucasian individuals from Russia aged roughly 6 to 90 years. Each donor gave 8 to 10 milliliters of peripheral blood, collected into EDTA-treated Vacutainer tubes. Ficoll-Paque density-gradient centrifugation was used to isolate PBMCs, with at least 7 million obtained per sample. Total RNA was extracted from PBMCs with Trizol reagent, with at least 6 micrograms obtained per sample. For every donor, an aliquot of PBMCs went through flow cytometry to measure the percentages of naive CD45RAhigh/CD27high T cells. Recombination connected TRBV6-5 to TRBJ2-5, with a weak D call of TRBD2 (5 bases match). The sample consisted of blood. The TCR was taken from a man aged 65 to 79 in good health. The base sequence is TGCGCCAGCAGTTACTCTGGGAGTGTGGAGACCCAGTACTTC. It is translated as CASSYSGSVETQYF.